The present T cell receptor beta chain was sequenced within a study of blood T cell repertoires in COVID-19. The V end lost 1 base, the J end lost 9 bases, and 7 bases lay between the germline ends. Germline-derived CDR1 and CDR2 are LNHNV and YYDKDF (reference sequence). The CDR3 extends over 13 amino acids. Assay: immunoSEQ multiplex PCR; the TCRdb copy retains only in-frame clones and omits some. The sample consists of some 38,000 clones, more than 80% of them appearing once. J is TRBJ1-6 and V is TRBV15, with D maybe TRBD1 (5 bases). The clonotype was recovered from a woman between 70 and 85 years old with acute or convalescent COVID-19. Sequencing was done on a sample of peripheral blood. CDR3 bases: TGTGCCACCAGCAGAGGGAGGGGTTCACCCCTCCACTTT. Its protein is CATSRGRGSPLHF.